These T cell receptor beta chains were read from a single sample in a study of CXCR3-negative and CXCR3-positive naive CD8 T cells. TCRdb re-called the 5' RACE reads, yielding one record per CDR3 amino acid sequence without DNA. The listing records under 60,000 distinct CDR3 sequences. The source material was naive CXCR3+ CD8+ T cells from blood. Receptors originate from a human donor in good health. Some clones in this sample may be carry-over from other donors' samples. Each CDR3 is given with its conserved first and last residue. Each record gives: J gene, V gene, CDR3 protein.

>TRBJ2-1|TRBV9
CASTQGASYNEQFF
>TRBJ1-1|TRBV7-9
CASSLEENTEAFF
>TRBJ2-1|TRBV5-1
CASSLESSYNEQFF
>TRBJ2-7|TRBV6-5
CASSYRAGGVVNEQYF
>TRBJ2-7|TRBV18
CASSPLDPRDEQYF
>TRBJ2-7|TRBV14
CASSPFVGDRLYEQYF
>TRBJ1-1|TRBV4-2
CASSQDPQGVMNTEAFF
>TRBJ2-7|TRBV4-3
CASSQVRSSYEQYF
>TRBJ2-3|TRBV19
CASSLDLVTQYF
>TRBJ2-2|TRBV6-5
CASSDLQGKTGELFF
>TRBJ2-1|TRBV6-2/TRBV6-3
CASSYEGSGSYNEQFF
>TRBJ1-6|TRBV10-3
CAISPADNSPLHF
>TRBJ1-3|TRBV4-3
CASSQDVGSGNTIYF
>TRBJ2-1|TRBV27
CASNPGTGIDNEQFF
>TRBJ2-5|TRBV7-9
CASSLISSGGYQETQYF
>TRBJ2-1|TRBV7-2
CASSMGLAGGNEQFF
>TRBJ1-4|TRBV29-1
CSAMEPGPPREKLFF
>TRBJ2-3|TRBV7-3
CASSLINTDTQYF
>TRBJ1-2|TRBV20-1
CSARDRGRDGYTF
>TRBJ2-7|TRBV18
CASSPSLGTSSYEQYF
>TRBJ1-3|TRBV29-1
CSARDSIHTIYF
>TRBJ1-6|TRBV14
CASTLGPGYNSPLHF
>TRBJ2-5|TRBV27
CASSLFSTSGSVWETQYF
>TRBJ1-1|TRBV6-2/TRBV6-3
CASSYPGVTEAFF